This T cell receptor (beta chain) originates from a study of beta chain features in type 1 diabetes listed by TCRdb under 2018. With regard to the full study: Mean age, gender distribution, total cell number and subset yield were not different between patients and healthy donors. A total of 100 million to 140 million sorted cells were examined across all samples, and the number of cells per subset was strongly correlated with RNA yield. The study compared TCRB repertoires of sorted circulating CD4+ T cell subsets between recently diagnosed type 1 diabetes patients and matched healthy donors. Naive and central memory subsets were obtained from all 30 or so donors, but regulatory and stem cell-like memory subsets were isolated from only 8 patients and roughly eight healthy donors. Overall study outcomes, separate from this receptor: Naive, central memory and regulatory TCRB repertoires appeared more similar among patients than among healthy donors. At VDJ recombination sites, patients with type 1 diabetes made fewer insertions and deleted more nucleotides, a pattern implying thymic rearrangement abnormalities. Shorter templates might have been favored by PCR, but patient and control samples were amplified and corrected together, so both groups would have been affected equally by any skew. Type 1 diabetes patients showed a moderate but significant shortening of TCRB CDR3 length in all four CD4+ subsets. Because cDNA was sequenced instead of genomic DNA, activated cells with high expression could be over-represented, although the groups did not differ in activation or CD3 levels. Because small numbers of individuals were included in the HLA sub-analyses, any influence of HLA type on TCRB rearrangement was left unresolved.

The entire amount of isolated RNA was reverse transcribed using the High Capacity cDNA Reverse Transcription Kit, so the sequenced TCRB transcripts were expressed ones. Naive, central memory and regulatory T cell samples underwent deep immunoSEQ sequencing, averaging around 3.9 million total reads per sample. After sorted cells were lysed in RLT buffer, RNA was extracted with DNase-treated RNeasy Micro or Mini kits, with the choice depending on cell number. To prevent cross-contamination, every cell subset was processed on its own, while patient and healthy donor samples were processed together. The immunoSEQ multiplex PCR was used to amplify TCRB sequences from cDNA, yielding 87-bp fragments that span the CDR3 region. The amplicons were sequenced using the Illumina HiSeq platform. The paper's processing steps were these. Synthetic template baselines were used to correct PCR bias computationally, reads within Hamming distance 2 were collapsed together, and singletons that could not be merged were discarded. Reads were aligned against IMGT to assign V, D and J genes, CDR3 length and insertions or deletions at six rearrangement sites. Within each subset, clonotype counts were normalized to sorted cell number, and only after that were true diversity and Gini coefficients computed with the tcR R package. The overlap coefficient, calculated on TCRB nucleotide sequences, was used to quantify repertoire sharing. TCRdb retrieved this table from immuneACCESS and kept in-frame rearrangements only. Not all clones are present; in checked studies, unresolved V genes account for under half, and no reason is known for the remainder. The V and J calls and clone size were taken over from that table, and D and trimming were inferred from the DNA. The sample table contains approximately 120,000 clones; only one count was recorded for around 16% of them. Roughly 2.6% of the sample comes from the top ten.

CDR1 SGHTA and CDR2 FQGNSA are derived from the germline V gene. The junction carries 3 bases between V and J, which are trimmed by 1 base and 2 bases respectively. The CDR3, from cysteine to phenylalanine, totals 13 residues. Of the read, only the CDR3 DNA is kept; its 39 bases are in frame from base 1. This clone has more than one count but fewer than ten. The specificity of this receptor is unknown. Per-nucleotide qualities are absent, and no much larger clonotype sits a single base away. Each donor gave one peripheral blood draw, about 100 mL on average, collected into heparinised tubes. A BD FACSAria II and a panel including CD45RO, CCR7, CD25, CD127, CD95 and CD27 were used to sort naive, central memory, regulatory and stem cell-like memory CD4+ T cells. A purity above 98% was achieved for all sorted populations. PBMCs were separated immediately by Lymphoprep density gradient centrifugation and were stained directly, without being cultured. So that batch effects would be minimized, each experiment stained and sorted samples in pairs, pairing one healthy donor with one patient.

The receptor chain draws on TRBV7-2 and TRBJ1-5; a confident D gene designation cannot be given. The TCR sequence derives from a man aged 18 to 30 with type 1 diabetes. Material for sequencing was central memory CD4+ T cells from blood. This receptor carries the CDR3 CASSLDGNQPQHF. The nucleotide sequence is given as TGTGCCAGCAGCTTAGATGGCAATCAGCCCCAGCATTTT.